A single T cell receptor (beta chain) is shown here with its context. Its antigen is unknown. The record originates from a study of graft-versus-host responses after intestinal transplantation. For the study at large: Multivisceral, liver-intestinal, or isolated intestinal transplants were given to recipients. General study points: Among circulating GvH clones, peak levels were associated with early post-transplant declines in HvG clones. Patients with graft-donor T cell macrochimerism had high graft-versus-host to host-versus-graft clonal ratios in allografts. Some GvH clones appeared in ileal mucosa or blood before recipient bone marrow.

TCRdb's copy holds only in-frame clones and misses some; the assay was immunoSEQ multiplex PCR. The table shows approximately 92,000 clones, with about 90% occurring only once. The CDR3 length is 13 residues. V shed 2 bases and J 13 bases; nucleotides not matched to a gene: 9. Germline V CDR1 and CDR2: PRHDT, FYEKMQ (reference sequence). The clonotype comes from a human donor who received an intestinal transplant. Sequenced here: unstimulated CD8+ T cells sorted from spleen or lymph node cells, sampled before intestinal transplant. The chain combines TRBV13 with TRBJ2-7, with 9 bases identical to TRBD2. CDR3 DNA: TGTGCCAGCAGCTTAAGTAGCGGGAGAGGTCTATACTTC. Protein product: CASSLSSGRGLYF.